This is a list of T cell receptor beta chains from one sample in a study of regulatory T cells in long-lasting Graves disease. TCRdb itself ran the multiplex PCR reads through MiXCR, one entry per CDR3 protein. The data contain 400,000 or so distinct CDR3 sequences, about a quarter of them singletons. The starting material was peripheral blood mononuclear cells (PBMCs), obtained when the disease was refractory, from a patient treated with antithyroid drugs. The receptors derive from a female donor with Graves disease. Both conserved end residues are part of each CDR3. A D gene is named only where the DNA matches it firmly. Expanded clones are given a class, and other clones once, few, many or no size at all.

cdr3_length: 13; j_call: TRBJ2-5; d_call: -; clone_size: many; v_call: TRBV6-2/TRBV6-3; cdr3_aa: CASSQTRGETQYF; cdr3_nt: TGTGCCAGCAGTCAAACTAGGGGGGAGACCCAGTACTTC
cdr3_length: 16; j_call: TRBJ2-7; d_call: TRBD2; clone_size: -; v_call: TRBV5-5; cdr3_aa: CASSLRGLAGLHEQYF; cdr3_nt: TGTGCCAGCAGCTTGAGGGGACTAGCGGGATTACATGAGCAGTACTTC
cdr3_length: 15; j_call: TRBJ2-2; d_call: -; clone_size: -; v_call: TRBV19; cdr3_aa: CASKEGGSNTGELFF; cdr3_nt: TGTGCCAGTAAGGAAGGGGGTTCGAACACCGGGGAGCTGTTTTTT
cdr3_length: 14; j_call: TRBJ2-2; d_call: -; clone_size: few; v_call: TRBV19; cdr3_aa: CASSPTGYVGELFF; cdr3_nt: TGTGCCAGTAGCCCCACAGGGTACGTCGGGGAGCTGTTTTTT
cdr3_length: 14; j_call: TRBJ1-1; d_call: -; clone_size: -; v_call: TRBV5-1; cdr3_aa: CASSLGQGPTEAFF; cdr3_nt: TGCGCCAGCAGCTTGGGGCAGGGACCTACTGAAGCTTTCTTT
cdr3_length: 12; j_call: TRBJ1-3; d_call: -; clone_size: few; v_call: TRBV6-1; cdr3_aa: CASSEFGNTIYF; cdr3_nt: TGTGCCAGCAGTGAATTTGGAAACACCATATATTTT
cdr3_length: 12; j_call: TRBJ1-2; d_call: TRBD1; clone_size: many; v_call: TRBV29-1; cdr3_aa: CSVDRGDYGYTF; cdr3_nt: TGCAGCGTTGACAGGGGGGACTATGGCTACACCTTC
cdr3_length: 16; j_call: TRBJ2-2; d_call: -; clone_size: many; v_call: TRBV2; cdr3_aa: CASSPWSWTNTGELFF; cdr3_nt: TGTGCCAGCAGTCCTTGGTCTTGGACCAACACCGGGGAGCTGTTTTTT
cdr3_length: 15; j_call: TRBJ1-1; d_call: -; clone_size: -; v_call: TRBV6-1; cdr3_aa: CASSYVAGHGTEAFF; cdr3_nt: TGTGCCAGCAGTTATGTGGCAGGGCACGGCACTGAAGCTTTCTTT
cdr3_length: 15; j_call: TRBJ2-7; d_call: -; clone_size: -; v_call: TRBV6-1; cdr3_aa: CASSQNLQGSLEQYF; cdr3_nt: TGTGCCAGCAGCCAAAATCTACAGGGTTCCCTCGAGCAGTACTTC
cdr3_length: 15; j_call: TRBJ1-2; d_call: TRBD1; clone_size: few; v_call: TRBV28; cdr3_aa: CASRPRTGGAYGYTF; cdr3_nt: TGTGCCAGCAGACCCCGGACAGGGGGTGCTTATGGCTACACCTTC
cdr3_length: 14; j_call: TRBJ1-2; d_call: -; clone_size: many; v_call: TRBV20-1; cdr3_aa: CSANPGQNSYGYTF; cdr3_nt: TGCAGTGCTAACCCTGGACAGAACAGCTATGGCTACACCTTC
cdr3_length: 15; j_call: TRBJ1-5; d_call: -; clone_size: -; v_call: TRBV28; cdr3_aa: CASSLTGARNQPQHF; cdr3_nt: TGTGCCAGCAGTCTAACCGGGGCTCGAAATCAGCCCCAGCATTTT
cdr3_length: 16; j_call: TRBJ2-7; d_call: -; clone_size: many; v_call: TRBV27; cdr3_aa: CASSFSIGGLTYEQYF; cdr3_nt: TGTGCCAGCAGTTTCTCGATCGGGGGACTTACCTACGAGCAGTACTTC
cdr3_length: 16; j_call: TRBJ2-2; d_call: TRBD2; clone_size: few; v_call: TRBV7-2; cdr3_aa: CASSPAGTRNTGELFF; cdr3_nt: TGTGCCAGCAGCCCCGCCGGGACTAGGAACACCGGGGAGCTGTTTTTT
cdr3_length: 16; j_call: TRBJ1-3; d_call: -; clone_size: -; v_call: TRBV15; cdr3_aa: CATNSGDLSSGNTIYF; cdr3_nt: TGTGCCACCAACTCCGGGGACCTGAGCTCTGGAAACACCATATATTTT
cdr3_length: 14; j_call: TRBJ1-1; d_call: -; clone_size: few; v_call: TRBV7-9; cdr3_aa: CASSGWTVNTEAFF; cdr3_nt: TGTGCCAGCAGCGGATGGACGGTGAACACTGAAGCTTTCTTT